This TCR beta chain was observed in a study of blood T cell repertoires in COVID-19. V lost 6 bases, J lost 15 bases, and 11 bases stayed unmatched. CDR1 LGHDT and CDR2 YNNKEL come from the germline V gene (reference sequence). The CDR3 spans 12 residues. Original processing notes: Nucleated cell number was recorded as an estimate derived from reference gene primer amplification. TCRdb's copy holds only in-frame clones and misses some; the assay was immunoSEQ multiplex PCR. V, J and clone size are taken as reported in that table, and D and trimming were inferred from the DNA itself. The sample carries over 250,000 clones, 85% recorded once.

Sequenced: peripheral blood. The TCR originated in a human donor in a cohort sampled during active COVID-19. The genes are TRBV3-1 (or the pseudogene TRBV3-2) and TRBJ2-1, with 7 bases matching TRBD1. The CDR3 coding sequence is TGTGCCAGCAGAGTCCAACAGGGGCCTTTGTTCTTC. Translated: CASRVQQGPLFF.